These T cell receptor beta chains were read from a single sample in a study of CXCR3-negative and CXCR3-positive naive CD8 T cells. Following a re-call of the 5' RACE reads, TCRdb has one entry per CDR3 protein and lacks DNA. The specimen's table records some 140,000 distinct CDR3 sequences. The sequenced sample was naive CXCR3+ CD8+ T cells from blood. The receptors originated from a human donor in good health. Some clones in this sample may be carry-over from other donors' samples. Both conserved end residues are part of each CDR3. Each record gives: CDR3 length, J gene, V gene, CDR3 protein.

13	TRBJ2-1	TRBV11-1	CASSLVNYNEQFF
15	TRBJ2-1	TRBV7-8	CASSLNLLVVSEQFF
15	TRBJ2-4	TRBV9	CASSWAGTGKNIQYF
12	TRBJ1-5	TRBV4-2	CASSQENQPQHF
13	TRBJ2-7	TRBV29-1	CSVVGTNQYEQYF
15	TRBJ2-2	TRBV28	CASSDDRGFTGELFF
14	TRBJ2-7	TRBV28	CASSFQGNSYEQYF
12	TRBJ1-1	TRBV10-3	CATRDLSTEAFF
13	TRBJ1-1	TRBV27	CASSLTGFTEAFF
13	TRBJ2-7	TRBV7-2	CASEGATPYEQYF
14	TRBJ2-1	TRBV15	CATSPGSPDNEQFF
13	TRBJ2-7	TRBV27	CASSRGTGSEQYF
15	TRBJ1-5	TRBV5-1	CASSLVWGAGQPQHF
14	TRBJ2-1	TRBV7-8	CASSPGGTEVDGFF
15	TRBJ2-4	TRBV15	CATSLLRGLQNIQYF
17	TRBJ2-1	TRBV12-3/TRBV12-4	CASSPTPRDGPYNEQFF
14	TRBJ1-1	TRBV2	CASSTRSGEAEAFF
14	TRBJ2-7	TRBV12-3/TRBV12-4	CASSLRPGADEQYF
14	TRBJ1-2	TRBV25-1	CASSERAGNYGYTF
13	TRBJ1-2	TRBV19	CASRTGTHMGYTF
13	TRBJ2-5	TRBV6-5	CASSSGTSGNQYF
14	TRBJ1-2	TRBV5-1	CASSWTGTDYGYTF
15	TRBJ2-3	TRBV4-1	CASSRVAEPTDTQYF
15	TRBJ2-7	TRBV4-3	CASSQDREGKDVRDF
16	TRBJ2-2	TRBV28	CASSRIGGLYTGELFF
17	TRBJ2-7	TRBV2	CASSVDSVPSTNYEQYF
14	TRBJ1-1	TRBV7-9	CASSRGQPNTEAFF
16	TRBJ2-7	TRBV6-6	CASSHPGTGFIYEQYF
15	TRBJ2-7	TRBV9	CASSVVGGGFYEQYF
13	TRBJ2-7	TRBV20-1	CSARDPSTYEQYF
14	TRBJ2-7	TRBV12-3/TRBV12-4	CASSLGQGAHEQYF
12	TRBJ1-5	TRBV28	CASRQGGQPQHF
17	TRBJ2-5	TRBV7-9	CASSLVLAGGLQETQYF
15	TRBJ2-7	TRBV10-3	CAISAPQKGAYEQYF
16	TRBJ2-2	TRBV10-3	CAISDYGQGNTGELFF
13	TRBJ2-5	TRBV28	CASSLLGMETQYF
15	TRBJ2-7	TRBV25-1	CASSEYRDNNYEQCF
16	TRBJ2-1	TRBV7-2	CASSRGMGLAGVEQFF
15	TRBJ1-5	TRBV19	CASSTGDASNQPQHF
15	TRBJ2-1	TRBV12-3/TRBV12-4	CASSHPNRSYNEQFF
15	TRBJ1-2	TRBV6-6	CASSYGTGEAVGYTF
14	TRBJ2-1	TRBV28	CASSLEAGGNEQFF
13	TRBJ2-5	TRBV11-2	CASSFEGGGTQYF
15	TRBJ2-7	TRBV4-1	CASSSVAGGTYEQYF
14	TRBJ2-4	TRBV7-8	CASSFGVAKNIQYF
13	TRBJ2-1	TRBV11-2	CASSAGQGYEQFF
15	TRBJ2-1	TRBV5-1	CASSPRDGIYNEQFF
13	TRBJ1-1	TRBV4-3	CASSQVLGRRAFF
13	TRBJ2-7	TRBV28	CASKEAGGYEQYF
17	TRBJ2-3	TRBV24-1	CATSDFRQGPFTDTQYF
15	TRBJ1-5	TRBV15	CATSRTGGGNQPQHF
15	TRBJ2-1	TRBV19	CASSITSGPYNEQFF
13	TRBJ1-5	TRBV10-3	CAISEGDNQPQHF
14	TRBJ1-2	TRBV5-1	CASSLGQGENGYTF
12	TRBJ2-7	TRBV7-6	CASSDGRSATYF
17	TRBJ2-3	TRBV15	CATSRETSGGPEDTQYF
16	TRBJ2-3	TRBV13	CASSGPRLAGVDTQYF
14	TRBJ1-1	TRBV11-1	CASSPWGEWTEAFF
14	TRBJ2-5	TRBV11-2	CASSPLEGRETQYF
14	TRBJ1-1	TRBV5-1	CASSYTTENTEAFF